The clone carrying this TCR beta chain has a single count. Clones were sequenced by immunoSEQ multiplex PCR, and TCRdb holds only the in-frame ones, with some missing. This sample carries tens of thousands of clones, over 65% of them seen once, and the ten largest clones take under 55%. The source of the sample is a study of blood T cell repertoires in COVID-19. V dropped 3 bases and J dropped 4; count of bases not matched to a gene: 5. The V gene's germline CDR1 is SGHDN and CDR2 FVKESK. The CDR3 length is 14 residues. This receptor was taken from a human donor in a cohort sampled during active COVID-19. V usage is TRBV14 and J usage is TRBJ2-7, with 8 bases matching TRBD2. Sequences were obtained from peripheral blood. The CDR3 spells CASSQETSAYEQYF. CDR3 bases: TGTGCCAGCAGCCAGGAGACTAGCGCTTACGAGCAGTACTTC.